Listed here is a single T cell receptor beta chain. Germline V lookup: CDR1 SQVTM, CDR2 ANQGSEA. The trim removed 0 bases at V and 5 bases at J, leaving 10 bases unmatched. The CDR3 is made up of 16 amino acids. There were TCR beta CDR3 regions amplified from RNA transcripts. First-round RT-PCR targeting the TCR CDR3 was performed with the HTBI primer set. TCRdb reprocessed the multiplex PCR reads with MiXCR, giving one entry per CDR3 protein. In the table there are about 260,000 distinct CDR3 sequences, around 22% of which are singletons. The data are from a study of T cells in Graves' hyperthyroidism and ophthalmopathy. Whole-study context: Before any treatment, at initial diagnosis, peripheral blood was collected.

The chain joins TRBV29-1 to TRBJ2-5; the match to TRBD2 covers 9 bases. The TCR comes from a man between 25 and 39 years old with Graves' ophthalmopathy. Specimen: blood. Here the CDR3 reads CSVEESGRSRSETQYF. The CDR3 DNA follows: TGCAGCGTTGAAGAGAGCGGGAGGTCGAGGTCTGAGACCCAGTACTTC.